The clone carrying this T cell receptor (beta chain) was detected only a few times. TCRdb passed the 5' RACE reads through MiXCR, listing each CDR3 protein once. The sample records 90,000 to 100,000 distinct CDR3 sequences, roughly 15% being singletons. CDR3 size: 13 residues. Germline loops: CDR1 SGHKS, CDR2 YYEKEE (reference sequence). V was pared by 1 base and J by 6 bases, with 11 bases between. This sample was taken from a study of T cells of healthy individuals. This TCR was sampled from a human donor in good health. The chain recombines TRBV5-5 with TRBJ2-7; D remains ambiguous. The CDR3 nucleotides are TGTGCCAGCAGCTTGTTTATCAGCGCCGAGCAGTACTTC. This encodes CASSLFISAEQYF.